The entry below describes one T cell receptor (beta chain). Antigen unknown. The germline V gene encodes CDR1 ENHRY and CDR2 SYGVKD. The CDR3 is 13 amino acids. The sample comes from a study of monozygotic twins with inflammatory bowel disease. General observations from the study: Immunosuppressive treatments differing between patients may have added repertoire variability. Support was lacking for any single strong IBD-associated signal or clonotype. Against healthy co-twins, IBD patients had lower TCRbeta diversity (measured by inverse Simpson).

Template switching was used to attach UMIs, which incorporated a 6-nucleotide sample barcode. With the 5' RACE reads reprocessed, TCRdb shows one record per CDR3 protein and no DNA. Listed are approximately 400,000 distinct CDR3 sequences; 2.4% falls within the top ten. The receptor was isolated from a human donor with ulcerative colitis or Crohn's disease, or a healthy co-twin of an affected twin (not recorded which). Sequenced material: blood. The rearrangement joins TRBV10-3 to TRBJ2-2; lacking DNA, the TRBD1 call made by TCRdb goes unchecked. CDR3 loop: CAIGGANTGELFF.